The 17 T cell receptor beta chains in this list originate from one sample, sequenced in a study of shared clonotypes between healthy human individuals. Some clones are missing from TCRdb's copy, which holds only in-frame ones; the method was immunoSEQ multiplex PCR. The table lists around 2.3 million clones, 90% to 97% of them singletons. Sequenced material: naive CD4+ T cells sorted from blood. The sample's subset: CD45RA+ positively selected. These receptors came from a man in his late teens or twenties in good health.

This clone was picked up one time. CDR3 DNA: TGCAGCACTCGCAAGGGGGGGCTGGATACGCAGTATTTT. Protein product: CSTRKGGLDTQYF. The chain links TRBV29-1 to TRBJ2-3; perhaps TRBD2 as D (7 bases). Germline lookup yields CDR1 SQVTM and CDR2 ANQGSEA. The V end was cut by 8 bases, the J end by 6 bases, with 18 bases between. The CDR3 consists of 13 residues.

The V and J genes are TRBV4-1 and TRBJ2-7; the match to TRBD1 covers 9 bases. This CDR3 has 14 amino acids. Per the germline V gene, CDR1 is MGHRA and CDR2 is YSYEKL. The V gene end was trimmed by 3 bases and the J gene end by 5 bases; junction bases not matched to a gene: 5. The CDR3 sequence is CASSHPGQGDEQYF. Here the CDR3 DNA reads TGCGCCAGCAGCCACCCGGGACAGGGAGACGAGCAGTACTTC.

This chain connects TRBV23-1 to TRBJ1-2; 7 bases line up with TRBD1. TRBV23-1 is designated an ORF whose function remains uncertain. The ends lost 4 bases at V and 2 bases at J; junction bases unmatched: 7. The CDR3 is 15 residues long. As DNA, the CDR3 is TGCGCCAGCAGTCCGGGGACAGTCCGAAACTATGGCTACACCTTC. As protein: CASSPGTVRNYGYTF.

CDR3 in DNA: TGTGCCAGCAGCGTAGGATGGTCGAGCTCCTACGAGCAGTACTTC. Encoded protein: CASSVGWSSSYEQYF. The chain is built from TRBV9 and TRBJ2-7; D unclear. The CDR3 runs 15 residues. The V gene lost 0 bases and the J gene lost 0 bases, with 10 bases spanning the gap. Germline lookup yields CDR1 SGDLS and CDR2 YYNGEE. Drawing the rest from reference TRBV9 and TRBJ2-7, the complete variable domain is DSGVTQTPKHLITATGQRVTLRCSPRSGDLSVYWYQQSLDQGLQFLIQYYNGEERAKGNILERFSAQQFPDLHSELNLSSLELGDSALYFCASSVGWSSSYEQYFGPGTRLTVT.

The rearrangement uses TRBV18 and TRBJ2-7; 11 bases are shared with TRBD2. The CDR3 consists of 17 residues. V shed 2 bases, J shed 0 bases, and the junction held 6 bases outside the gene matches. Germline CDR1 is KGHSH and CDR2 is LQKENI. The CDR3 reads CASSPGLAGLSSYEQYF. The CDR3 nucleotides read TGTGCCAGCTCACCAGGACTAGCGGGCCTTAGCTCCTACGAGCAGTACTTC.

The chain recombines TRBV11-2 with TRBJ2-3; 7 nucleotides line up with TRBD2. The junction had 11 bases not matched to a gene; V was cut back by 1 base and J by 4 bases. From germline, CDR1 is SGHAT and CDR2 FQNNGV. This CDR3 is built from 17 residues. CDR3 amino acids: CASSLAGQRGAADTQYF. CDR3 nucleotides: TGTGCCAGCAGCTTAGCCGGTCAGCGGGGTGCAGCAGATACGCAGTATTTT.

This clone was seen more than once but under ten times. The chain employs TRBV27 and TRBJ1-2, with D perhaps TRBD1 (5 bases). V gave up 5 bases and J gave up 3 bases, with 19 bases separating them. Germline CDR1 reads MNHEY; CDR2 reads SMNVEV (reference sequence). The CDR3 length is 16 residues. The CDR3 DNA sequence: TGTGCCAGCAGTGCCGGGGCGGGGCCTGGGGACTATGGCTACACCTTC. Its protein product is CASSAGAGPGDYGYTF.

The genes are TRBV10-1 and TRBJ2-3, with a tentative D call TRBD2 (5 bases). Germline values: CDR1 WNHNN, CDR2 SYGVQD (reference sequence). The V and J ends lost 6 bases and 11 bases respectively, with 18 bases between them. This CDR3 is 13 amino acids long. The CDR3 sequence is CASSGQFRGMQYF. CDR3 in DNA: TGCGCCAGCAGCGGCCAGTTTCGGGGTATGCAGTATTTT.

Comments on this clone: Other nucleotide sequences in the sample specify the same CDR3. This chain joins TRBV29-1 and TRBJ1-2; tentatively, D is TRBD1 (5 bases). Germline V CDR1 and CDR2: SQVTM, ANQGSEA. Trimming removed 4 bases at V and 5 bases at J, with 11 bases between. This CDR3 spans 12 amino acids. The CDR3 sequence is CSVGGESYGYTF. The CDR3 region has the DNA TGCAGCGTTGGGGGGGAGTCTTATGGCTACACCTTC.

This chain links TRBV7-8 with TRBJ2-7; 8 bases are shared with TRBD1. Trimming at V came to 1 base and at J to 3 bases, leaving 8 bases not matched to a gene. The CDR3 consists of 16 residues. Germline V CDR1 and CDR2: SGHVS, FQNEAQ. The CDR3 DNA is TGTGCCAGCAGCTTAGGTGCGTTCGGGACAGGCTACGAGCAGTACTTC. Its translation is CASSLGAFGTGYEQYF.

In the case of this clone: Other DNA variants within this sample encode the same CDR3. This sequence joins TRBV18 and TRBJ2-7, with a possible D match to TRBD2 (5 bases). From germline, CDR1 is KGHSH and CDR2 LQKENI. The V end was cut by 2 bases, the J end by 2 bases, with 7 bases between. The CDR3 covers 13 residues. DNA of the CDR3: TGTGCCAGCTCACCAACCGGGGCCTACGAGCAGTACTTC. The encoded protein is CASSPTGAYEQYF. Using reference TRBV18 and TRBJ2-7 for the parts outside the CDR3, the full variable domain is NAGVMQNPRHLVRRRGQEARLRCSPMKGHSHVYWYRQLPEEGLKFMVYLQKENIIDESGMPKERFSAEFPKEGPSILRIQQVVRGDSAAYFCASSPTGAYEQYFGPGTRLTVT.

In regard to this clone: The same CDR3 can be traced to other DNA sequences in this sample. The rearrangement joins TRBV18 to TRBJ2-7; 8 bases fit TRBD1. The CDR3 loop spans 14 amino acids. Germline V gene lookup returns CDR1 KGHSH and CDR2 LQKENI. V was pared by 5 bases and J by 3 bases, with 6 bases of the junction left unmatched. The CDR3 DNA is TGTGCCAGCTCATCCGGACAGGGTAACTACGAGCAGTACTTC. Its translation is CASSSGQGNYEQYF.

Turning to this clone: Other DNA sequences in this sample translate to the same CDR3. This rearrangement joins TRBV7-9 to TRBJ2-2; 8 bases map to TRBD1. Germline CDR1 and CDR2: SEHNR and FQNEAQ (reference sequence). CDR3 length: 15 residues. The J segment lost 1 base and the V segment lost 5 bases, leaving 3 bases of the junction unmatched. The CDR3 nucleotides are TGTGCCAGCAGCCCTGGACAGGGGAACACCGGGGAGCTGTTTTTT. It codes for CASSPGQGNTGELFF.

The chain uses TRBV10-1 and TRBJ2-1, with D possibly matching TRBD1 (5 bases). This CDR3 region has 14 residues. Germline V gene sequence: CDR1 WNHNN, CDR2 SYGVQD (reference sequence). V lost 0 bases to trimming and J lost 10 bases, with 13 bases between them. The CDR3 protein is CASSESSRAYEQFF. The CDR3 DNA sequence: TGCGCCAGCAGTGAGTCGTCCAGGGCGTACGAGCAGTTCTTC.

CDR3 DNA sequence: TGTGCCAGCAGCTTAGGGGCTAGCGGGGGGTCGAAAGAGACCCAGTACTTC. Protein product: CASSLGASGGSKETQYF. V is TRBV11-1 and J is TRBJ2-5; 11 bases line up with TRBD2. The junction had 7 bases not matched to a gene; V was cut back by 1 base and J by 3 bases. Germline CDR1 and CDR2: SGHAT and FQDESV (reference sequence). CDR3 length equals 17 residues.

This chain links TRBV7-6 with TRBJ2-3, with D possibly being TRBD1 (6 bases). V lost 5 bases, J lost 6 bases, and 12 bases lay in between. The CDR3 extends over 13 amino acids. Germline V lookup: CDR1 SGHVS, CDR2 FNYEAQ. The CDR3 loop is CASSGDRGDTQYF. For the CDR3, the DNA is TGTGCCAGCAGCGGTGATAGGGGGGATACGCAGTATTTT.

The chain recombines TRBV10-3 with TRBJ1-4, with D hard to call. Per the germline V gene, CDR1 is ENHRY and CDR2 is SYGVKD. This CDR3 spans 15 amino acids. V was clipped by 0 bases and J by 8 bases, with 13 bases between them. CDR3 residues: CAISESPIPREKLFF. In nucleotides, the CDR3 is TGTGCCATCAGTGAGTCACCGATTCCTAGGGAAAAACTGTTTTTT.